This T cell receptor beta chain was recovered during a study of cytomegalovirus exposure and HLA in healthy donors. Study-level results: CMV antigen specificity of a few CMV-associated chains was confirmed in vitro. Investigators reported 150 to 200 TCR beta chains as tied to cytomegalovirus. Follow-up analysis found HLA locus-dependent TCR association rates, highest for DRB1 and lowest for HLA-C.

The primer mix had 60 Vbeta and 13 Jbeta primers. The assay was immunoSEQ multiplex PCR, and TCRdb's table has in-frame clones only and misses some. The sample gives some 76,000 clones, roughly 90% of which show up once; roughly 2% is in the top ten. Details on this clone: Its antigen is currently unknown.

Trimming left V 0 bases short and J 2 bases short, with 7 bases between. Looked up from germline, CDR1 is SNHLY and CDR2 is FYNNEI. The CDR3 consists of 14 residues. Sequenced sample: PBMCs. This chain connects TRBV2 to TRBJ1-2; weak D call: TRBD1 (6 bases). This sequence was found in a woman younger than 45 in good health and CMV-seronegative. As DNA, the CDR3 is TGTGCCAGCAGTGAAGCTACAGGGAACTATGGCTACACCTTC. Its protein product is CASSEATGNYGYTF.